One T cell receptor beta chain is described in this entry. Multiplex touch-down PCR with TRB-A/B primers amplified rearranged V-D-J TRB sequences. TCRdb re-derived calls from the multiplex PCR reads in MiXCR, one entry per CDR3 protein. Among about 9,400 distinct CDR3 sequences listed, roughly 36% were seen once. The sample belongs to a study of T cell repertoires in aging, cancer and after chemotherapy. Peripheral blood genomic DNA, not sorted cells or RNA, was the template. The CDR3 runs to 14 residues. The V gene's germline CDR1 is GTSNPN and CDR2 SVGIG (reference sequence). V gave up 2 bases and J gave up 0 bases, with 11 bases separating them.

Sequencing was performed on blood. The chain has TRBV30 and TRBJ2-7, with D possibly matching TRBD2 (6 bases). The TCR was taken from a human donor in good health. CDR3 sequence: CAWSQGGVSYEQYF. The CDR3, as DNA: TGTGCCTGGAGTCAGGGAGGAGTCTCCTACGAGCAGTACTTC.